The 32 T cell receptor beta chains below come from one sample, sequenced in a study of blood T cells in healthy people across ages (dated by TCRdb to between 2014 and 2017). Libraries were made using 5' RACE. Sequencing was performed on an Illumina HiSeq 2500. The second PCR ran for about 7 to 11 cycles and used a J-beta primer mix along with a sample-barcoded 5' primer. The raw public data were reprocessed by TCRdb itself: fastp quality trimming at Q25, MiXCR clonotype calling, in-frame beta chains only. Each CDR3 protein gets just one entry, which takes the most common genes and DNA from the rows behind it. Present in this sample are over a million distinct CDR3 sequences, 35% to 50% of which were seen just once. Approximately 19% of the sample comes from the top ten. Sample: blood. These receptors were obtained from a woman aged 55 to 70 in good health.

The chain joins TRBV29-1 to TRBJ2-1, with TRBD1 identical over 10 bases. The CDR3 covers 12 residues. Germline V gene sequence: CDR1 SQVTM, CDR2 ANQGSEA. The V segment lost 7 bases and the J segment 13 bases; nucleotides outside the gene matches: 10. CDR3 DNA: TGCAGCGGTGGGACAGGGGCGGGGGGTCAGTTCTTC. Amino acid sequence: CSGGTGAGGQFF.

The rearrangement uses TRBV11-2 and TRBJ2-5, with TRBD2 matching over 7 bases. With V trimmed by 1 base and J by 5 bases, 10 bases remained unmatched. Looked up from germline, CDR1 is SGHAT and CDR2 is FQNNGV. CDR3 length: 16 residues. The CDR3 coding sequence is TGTGCCAGCAGCTTAGGAGGGATCGGGAGGATGGAGACCCAGTACTTC. Protein sequence: CASSLGGIGRMETQYF. Together with reference TRBV11-2 and TRBJ2-5, the CDR3 gives the full variable domain: EAGVAQSPRYKIIEKRQSVAFWCNPISGHATLYWYQQILGQGPKLLIQFQNNGVVDDSQLPKDRFSAERLKGVDSTLKIQPAKLEDSAVYLCASSLGGIGRMETQYFGPGTRLLVL.

The genes are TRBV20-1 and TRBJ1-1, with D possibly being TRBD1 (5 bases). Trimming pared 0 bases from V and 3 bases from J, leaving 14 bases between. CDR1 and CDR2 from the germline V gene are DFQATT and SNEGSKA (reference sequence). CDR3 length: 15 amino acids. The CDR3: CSAREPQGVDTEAFF. DNA of the CDR3: TGCAGTGCTAGAGAACCCCAGGGAGTCGACACTGAAGCTTTCTTT.

The chain combines TRBV3-1 with TRBJ2-1, with D perhaps matching TRBD2 (7 bases). V was trimmed by 2 bases and J by 7 bases, leaving 12 bases between them. The germline V gene has CDR1 LGHDT and CDR2 YNNKEL (reference sequence). CDR3 length: 14 residues. CDR3 DNA sequence: TGTGCCAGCAGCCAAACGGGGGGCCAGAATGAGCAGTTCTTC. Translating gives CASSQTGGQNEQFF.

The CDR3 DNA reads TGTGCCAGCAGCCCTACAGGGGCCGGCCGGGGCTCCTACGAGCAGTACTTC. Its protein product is CASSPTGAGRGSYEQYF. The rearrangement uses TRBV6-1 and TRBJ2-5; 7 bases line up with TRBD1. With the DNA end fitting TRBJ2-7 better, the J assignment may be wrong. The CDR3 spans 17 residues. The germline V gene encodes CDR1 MNHNS and CDR2 SASEGT.

This clonotype has more than one count but fewer than ten. This chain links TRBV5-5 with TRBJ1-4, with TRBD1 matching 7 bases. Germline V gene lookup returns CDR1 SGHKS and CDR2 YYEKEE (reference sequence). V trimming: 3 bases; J trimming: 0 bases; junction bases outside the gene matches: 5. This CDR3 has 16 amino acids. The CDR3 coding sequence is TGTGCCAGCAGCTACAGGGGAGGATCAACTAATGAAAAACTGTTTTTT. Protein: CASSYRGGSTNEKLFF.

V usage is TRBV20-1 and J usage is TRBJ2-5; weak D call: TRBD2 (6 bases). Trimming pared 2 bases from V and 0 bases from J, leaving 13 bases between. Per the germline V gene, CDR1 is DFQATT and CDR2 is SNEGSKA (reference sequence). The CDR3 loop spans 15 amino acids. Here the CDR3 reads CSARSPRDYQETQYF. As DNA, the CDR3 is TGCAGTGCTAGATCTCCCCGGGACTACCAAGAGACCCAGTACTTC.

The V gene is TRBV6-2 or TRBV6-3, the J gene TRBJ1-5, with D unresolved. The CDR3 covers 15 residues. Between the trimmed V and J ends, which lost 0 bases and 4 bases, there was a span of 10 bases. Germline CDR1 and CDR2: MNHEY and SVGEGT. Here the CDR3 reads CASSYSDKRNQPQHF. DNA of the CDR3: TGTGCCAGCAGTTACTCCGACAAGCGAAATCAGCCCCAGCATTTT.

This clonotype was counted between two and nine times. The chain is built from TRBV5-1 and TRBJ1-6; 7 bases map to TRBD1. CDR1 is SGHRS, CDR2 YFSETQ, per germline. This CDR3 is 14 amino acids long. The V gene end was trimmed by 4 bases and the J gene end by 7 bases; junction bases not matched to a gene: 5. CDR3 amino acids: CASSSNRGNSPLHF. CDR3 nucleotides: TGCGCCAGCAGCAGCAACAGGGGAAATTCACCCCTCCACTTT. Together with reference TRBV5-1 and TRBJ1-6, the CDR3 gives the full variable domain: KAGVTQTPRYLIKTRGQQVTLSCSPISGHRSVSWYQQTPGQGLQFLFEYFSETQRNKGNFPGRFSGRQFSNSRSEMNVSTLELGDSALYLCASSSNRGNSPLHFGNGTRLTVT.

The chain combines TRBV9 with TRBJ2-3, with D tentatively TRBD1 (6 bases). CDR1 SGDLS and CDR2 YYNGEE come from the germline V gene. V was clipped by 2 bases and J by 6 bases, with 13 bases between them. This CDR3 comprises 14 residues. The CDR3 DNA reads TGTGCCAGCAGCGTTAGGACCACAGGGGATACGCAGTATTTT. It specifies CASSVRTTGDTQYF.

The chain has TRBV27 and TRBJ2-2, with D perhaps matching TRBD1 or TRBD2 (5 bases each). Deletions cut 8 bases from V and 5 bases from J, with 15 bases between. CDR1 is MNHEY, CDR2 SMNVEV, per germline (reference sequence). The CDR3 length is 14 residues. In DNA form, the CDR3 reads TGTGCCAGCCTTTCGGGGCCCCAGACCGGGGAGCTGTTTTTT. As protein: CASLSGPQTGELFF.

This clonotype appeared a few times. V and J are TRBV12-3 or TRBV12-4 and TRBJ2-7; D not resolved. The J call is doubtful: the DNA matches TRBJ2-5 better. The CDR3 has 15 amino acids. The CDR3 loop reads CASSLEGSDSETQYF. For the CDR3, the DNA is TGTGCCAGCAGTTTAGAGGGTTCTGACTCGGAGACCCAGTACTTC.

A few counts support this clonotype. This chain uses TRBV5-6 with TRBJ2-1; TRBD2 matches 8 bases. In germline, CDR1 is SGHDT, CDR2 YYEEEE. This CDR3 has 13 amino acids. V trimming: 0 bases; J trimming: 13 bases; junction bases outside the gene matches: 6. Here the CDR3 DNA reads TGTGCCAGCAGCTTGGCCGTGGGGACTAGTCAGTTCTTC. This encodes CASSLAVGTSQFF.

The CDR3 loop is CSAILTSAYEQYF. The CDR3 DNA sequence: TGCAGTGCTATCCTGACTAGCGCCTACGAGCAGTACTTC. The chain recombines TRBV20-1 with TRBJ2-7; TRBD2 matches 8 bases. Germline V gene lookup returns CDR1 DFQATT and CDR2 SNEGSKA (reference sequence). The CDR3 length is 13 residues. The V segment lost 4 bases and the J segment 2 bases; nucleotides outside the gene matches: 4.

The chain couples TRBV7-2 to TRBJ2-7; weak D call: TRBD1 (5 bases). The germline V gene encodes CDR1 SGHTA and CDR2 FQGNSA. The CDR3 has 12 residues. V dropped 1 base and J dropped 9 bases, with 10 bases sitting between them. Here the CDR3 DNA reads TGTGCCAGCAGCTTAGGGGCAACAGGGCAGTACTTC. This translates into CASSLGATGQYF.

The chain is built from TRBV5-1 and TRBJ1-5, with 7 nucleotides matching TRBD1. Germline V gene data show CDR1 as SGHRS and CDR2 as YFSETQ. The CDR3 contains 15 residues. V was clipped by 0 bases and J by 8 bases; unmatched bases: 8. The CDR3 DNA reads TGCGCCAGCAGCTTGGAAGGGGGCCAGGGGGAGCCCCAGCATTTT. Protein product: CASSLEGGQGEPQHF.

The chain uses TRBV29-1 and TRBJ2-1; D perhaps matches TRBD1 (5 bases). From germline, CDR1 is SQVTM and CDR2 ANQGSEA. Between the trimmed V and J ends, which lost 4 bases and 2 bases, there was a span of 12 bases. This CDR3 has 14 residues. Written as DNA, the CDR3 is TGCAGCGTTGGGGGCCGGGTCGCCTACAATGAGCAGTTCTTC. It translates to CSVGGRVAYNEQFF.

The V and J genes are TRBV6-5 and TRBJ2-7; 11 positions match TRBD2. Losses at the gene ends were 6 bases for V and 2 bases for J; bases not matched to a gene: 9. This CDR3 is 16 amino acids long. Germline V gives CDR1 MNHEY, CDR2 SVGAGI. CDR3 in amino acids: CASSPRTSGLPYEQYF. For the CDR3, the DNA is TGTGCCAGCAGCCCTAGGACTAGCGGGCTTCCCTACGAGCAGTACTTC.

V and J are TRBV10-3 and TRBJ2-1; D uncertain. Per the germline V gene, CDR1 is ENHRY and CDR2 is SYGVKD. CDR3 length: 14 amino acids. V dropped 3 bases and J dropped 6 bases, with 12 bases sitting between them. The CDR3 nucleotides read TGTGCCATCAGTGAAGGGATCCTCGGCAATGAGCAGTTCTTC. Translating gives CAISEGILGNEQFF.

CDR3 residues: CSALAGEGETQYF. The CDR3 DNA follows: TGCAGTGCTTTAGCGGGAGAGGGTGAGACCCAGTACTTC. The V and J genes are TRBV20-1 and TRBJ2-5; 9 bases are shared with TRBD2. The CDR3 is 13 amino acids. V was clipped by 5 bases and J by 5 bases; unmatched bases: 6. CDR1 and CDR2 from the germline V gene are DFQATT and SNEGSKA (reference sequence).

The chain couples TRBV7-2 to TRBJ2-3; TRBD2 aligns across 10 bases. Trimming at V came to 4 bases and at J to 1 base, leaving 5 bases not matched to a gene. Germline V lookup: CDR1 SGHTA, CDR2 FQGNSA. This CDR3 spans 16 amino acids. The CDR3 loop is CASSYDGTSGTDTQYF. CDR3 DNA sequence: TGTGCCAGCAGCTACGACGGGACTAGCGGCACAGATACGCAGTATTTT.

The chain is built from TRBV4-2 and TRBJ2-7, with 14 positions matching TRBD2. V gave up 4 bases and J gave up 5 bases; unmatched junction bases: 13. There are 18 residues in the CDR3. Per germline, CDR1 LGHNA and CDR2 YNFKEQ. The CDR3 sequence is CASSRSPGLAGENHEQYF. CDR3 nucleotides: TGTGCCAGCAGCCGCTCACCGGGACTAGCGGGAGAAAACCACGAGCAGTACTTC.

This clonotype has a handful of counts. This sequence joins TRBV13 and TRBJ2-7; 7 bases fit TRBD2. This CDR3 comprises 15 residues. From germline, CDR1 is PRHDT and CDR2 FYEKMQ (reference sequence). V shed 5 bases, J shed 3 bases, and the junction held 10 bases outside the gene matches. The CDR3 spells CASSASLATNYEQYF. As DNA, the CDR3 is TGTGCCAGCAGCGCCTCACTAGCGACCAACTACGAGCAGTACTTC.

Here the CDR3 reads CASSQDRTGREQFF. The CDR3 region has the DNA TGTGCCAGCAGCCAAGATAGGACAGGGAGGGAGCAGTTCTTC. The chain uses TRBV3-1 and TRBJ2-7; 8 bases match TRBD1. Gene TRBJ2-1 matches the end of the DNA better, so the J call may be wrong. The CDR3 runs to 14 residues. Germline CDR1 reads LGHDT; CDR2 reads YNNKEL (reference sequence).

This clonotype was counted only a few times. The J gene is TRBJ2-3, the V gene TRBV10-3; a possible D gene is TRBD2 (6 bases). CDR1 ENHRY and CDR2 SYGVKD come from the germline V gene. V dropped 10 bases and J dropped 2 bases, with 19 bases sitting between them. The CDR3 extends over 15 amino acids. In DNA, the CDR3 is TGTGCCACCGCTCTAAAGGGAGGACTCACAGATACGCAGTATTTT. Amino acid sequence: CATALKGGLTDTQYF.

Details on this clonotype: At one end the junction does not follow the germline gene, possibly because of a read error. The chain couples TRBV12-3 or TRBV12-4 to TRBJ2-3; D remains unclear. The length of the CDR3 is 15 residues. The CDR3 DNA reads as TGTGCCAGCAGCTTAGATGGGTCTGGCACAGATACGCAGTATTTT. Its translation: CASSLDGSGTDTQYF.

This clonotype has ten or more counts. The chain is built from TRBV29-1 and TRBJ2-4, with D tentatively TRBD2 (6 bases). V dropped 3 bases and J dropped 7 bases, with 10 bases sitting between them. The V gene's germline CDR1 is SQVTM and CDR2 ANQGSEA. CDR3 length: 12 amino acids. CDR3 DNA: TGCAGCGTTGAGCGGGAAGGTAACATTCAGTACTTC. Residues: CSVEREGNIQYF.

This chain links TRBV11-2 with TRBJ2-5, with no clear D. The CDR3 runs to 12 residues. V lost 5 bases to trimming and J lost 7 bases, with 11 bases between them. Germline CDR1 and CDR2: SGHAT and FQNNGV. CDR3 protein: CASSSRWGTQYF. CDR3 DNA: TGTGCCAGCAGCAGCAGATGGGGGACCCAGTACTTC.

This clonotype was detected a few times. J is TRBJ1-4 and V is TRBV20-1; 7 nucleotides agree with TRBD1. CDR1 is DFQATT, CDR2 SNEGSKA, per germline (reference sequence). V shed 5 bases and J 3 bases; nucleotides not matched to a gene: 6. The CDR3 is 14 amino acids. In DNA form, the CDR3 reads TGCAGTGCTGCGACAGGGTTTGCTAATGAAAAACTGTTTTTT. Translation: CSAATGFANEKLFF.

This clonotype showed up just a few times. The chain links TRBV9 to TRBJ2-5; D may match TRBD1 or TRBD2 (5 bases each). The CDR3 length is 16 residues. The germline V and J ends were trimmed by 0 bases and 5 bases, with 17 bases remaining between them. CDR1 and CDR2 from the germline V gene are SGDLS and YYNGEE. CDR3 sequence reads: CASSVEWGRTGETQYF. CDR3 DNA sequence: TGTGCCAGCAGCGTAGAGTGGGGACGGACTGGGGAGACCCAGTACTTC.

Here the CDR3 reads CASSFSPSPARGSSYEQYF. The DNA of the CDR3 is TGTGCCAGCAGTTTTTCCCCCTCCCCCGCACGGGGCAGCTCCTACGAGCAGTACTTC. The J gene is TRBJ2-7, the V gene TRBV27; possibly TRBD1 or TRBD2 for D (5 bases each). The CDR3 is 19 amino acids. Germline V gives CDR1 MNHEY, CDR2 SMNVEV (reference sequence). Trimming left V 3 bases short and J 0 bases short, with 24 bases between.

This clonotype was recorded a few times. This CDR3 is CSARDREETQYF. CDR3 coding DNA: TGCAGTGCTAGGGACAGGGAAGAGACCCAGTACTTC. V is TRBV20-1 and J is TRBJ2-4; 8 nucleotides agree with TRBD1. The DNA end lines up better with TRBJ2-5; the J call may be wrong. Looked up from germline, CDR1 is DFQATT and CDR2 is SNEGSKA (reference sequence). This CDR3 comprises 12 residues.